This TCR beta chain is drawn from a study of Ad26.COV2.S vaccination and SARS-CoV-2 variants. Comment on this clone: Its cognate antigen is unknown.

Findings and caveats of the study: The breadth of spike-specific CD8+ and CD4+ T cell responses after vaccination was reportedly substantial.

Sequencing was performed with immunoSEQ multiplex PCR; in TCRdb, only in-frame clones are kept and a portion is missing. The sample yields approximately 97,000 clones, around 80% seen once. With 5 bases clipped from V and 5 bases from J, the junction kept 4 bases outside the gene matches. Germline assignment: CDR1 MNHEY and CDR2 SMNVEV (reference sequence). The CDR3 covers 13 residues. This receptor was obtained from a human donor who had recovered from COVID-19. The rearrangement links TRBV27 to TRBJ2-7; 9 nucleotides agree with TRBD1. The sample consisted of peripheral blood, taken after recovery from COVID-19. The CDR3 bases are TGTGCCAGCAGTCGGGGACAGGGAGACGAGCAGTACTTC. This translates into CASSRGQGDEQYF.